The 10 T cell receptor beta chains below were found in one sample sequenced in a study of blood T cell repertoires in COVID-19. Sequenced by immunoSEQ multiplex PCR; TCRdb stores in-frame clones only, minus some. The sample shows 270,000 or so clones, more than 85% of them seen only once. The sample comprised peripheral blood. These receptors all stem from a man between 40 and 49 years old with acute or convalescent COVID-19.

V and J are TRBV6-5 and TRBJ1-1; 9 nucleotides line up with TRBD1. Germline CDR1 and CDR2: MNHEY and SVGAGI. With 6 bases clipped from V and 1 base from J, the junction kept 6 bases outside the gene matches. The length of the CDR3 is 15 residues. As DNA, the CDR3 is TGTGCCAGCAGCTTCCTGGGACAGGGGAACACTGAAGCTTTCTTT. Translating gives CASSFLGQGNTEAFF.

The sample holds a few counts of this clone. This rearrangement joins TRBV12-5 to TRBJ2-7; D ambiguous. There are 15 residues in the CDR3. Per the germline V gene, CDR1 is LGHNT and CDR2 is FRNRAP. Trimming removed 8 bases at V and 0 bases at J, with 17 bases between. CDR3 coding DNA: TGTGCTAGTAGGAGAGGCGATTTCGACTCCTACGAGCAGTACTTC. Protein: CASRRGDFDSYEQYF.

V is TRBV5-1 and J is TRBJ1-2; no reliable D call. The CDR3 runs 14 residues. Germline V gene data show CDR1 as SGHRS and CDR2 as YFSETQ. V was cut by 0 bases and J by 3 bases, with 9 bases left in between. The CDR3 loop is CASSLAPGDYGYTF. The CDR3 DNA is TGCGCCAGCAGCTTGGCCCCGGGAGACTATGGCTACACCTTC.

V and J are TRBV25-1 and TRBJ2-3, with a possible D match to TRBD2 (5 bases). This CDR3 has 14 amino acids. In germline, CDR1 is MGHDK, CDR2 SYGVNS. Trimming took 5 bases from V and 5 from J, leaving 14 bases between them. The CDR3 loop reads CASSSPWAGDTQYF. As DNA, the CDR3 is TGTGCCAGCAGTTCCCCCTGGGCGGGAGATACGCAGTATTTT. The whole variable domain, filled in from reference TRBV25-1 and TRBJ2-3, reads EADIYQTPRYLVIGTGKKITLECSQTMGHDKMYWYQQDPGMELHLIHYSYGVNSTEKGDLSSESTVSRIRTEHFPLTLESARPSHTSQYLCASSSPWAGDTQYFGPGTRLTVL.

The J gene is TRBJ2-3, the V gene TRBV15; the D is unclear. Germline V CDR1 and CDR2: LNHNV, YYDKDF (reference sequence). The V gene lost 5 bases and the J gene lost 2 bases, with 14 bases spanning the gap. The CDR3 sequence is 15 residues long. CDR3 amino acids: CATSASSSNTDTQYF. For the CDR3, the DNA is TGTGCCACCAGCGCAAGTAGTTCTAACACAGATACGCAGTATTTT. Looking up the rest from reference TRBV15 and TRBJ2-3 gives the full variable domain: DAMVIQNPRYQVTQFGKPVTLSCSQTLNHNVMYWYQQKSSQAPKLLFHYYDKDFNNEADTPDNFQSRRPNTSFCFLDIRSPGLGDTAMYLCATSASSSNTDTQYFGPGTRLTVL.

The chain combines TRBV5-6 with TRBJ2-7; the D gene is possibly TRBD1 (6 bases). V lost 0 bases, J lost 3 bases, and 10 bases lay in between. In germline, CDR1 is SGHDT, CDR2 YYEEEE. The length of the CDR3 is 14 residues. CDR3 in amino acids: CASSLVGQSYEQYF. The CDR3 DNA sequence: TGTGCCAGCAGCTTGGTAGGACAGAGCTACGAGCAGTACTTC.

This clone was seen a few times. The gene calls are TRBV5-5 and TRBJ1-6; possibly TRBD1 for D (6 bases). Germline CDR1 and CDR2: SGHKS and YYEKEE (reference sequence). This CDR3 is built from 15 residues. V was cut by 1 base and J by 10 bases, with 15 bases left in between. CDR3 coding DNA: TGTGCCAGCAGCTTGACCGACAGGATAGGGTCACCCCTCCACTTT. This codes for CASSLTDRIGSPLHF.

The chain uses TRBV5-1 and TRBJ1-3; the D gene is possibly TRBD1 (6 bases). V shed 5 bases and J shed 0 bases, with 12 bases lying between them. The CDR3 is 15 residues long. In germline, CDR1 is SGHRS, CDR2 YFSETQ. The CDR3 here is CASSPQGPSGNTIYF. The DNA for the CDR3 is TGCGCCAGCAGTCCACAGGGCCCCTCTGGAAACACCATATATTTT.

The chain joins TRBV19 to TRBJ1-1, with 11 positions matching TRBD1. This CDR3 region has 15 residues. The germline gives CDR1 LNHDA, CDR2 SQIVND (reference sequence). The J segment lost 3 bases and the V segment lost 9 bases, leaving 9 bases of the junction unmatched. CDR3 residues: CASLGTGGSYTEAFF. Here the CDR3 DNA reads TGTGCCAGCCTTGGGACAGGGGGTTCGTACACTGAAGCTTTCTTT. Complete variable domain (other parts from reference TRBV19 and TRBJ1-1): DGGITQSPKYLFRKEGQNVTLSCEQNLNHDAMYWYRQDPGQGLRLIYYSQIVNDFQKGDIAEGYSVSREKKESFPLTVTSAQKNPTAFYLCASLGTGGSYTEAFFGQGTRLTVV.

The rearrangement uses TRBV15 and TRBJ2-7, with 7 bases lining up with TRBD1. The germline V gene encodes CDR1 LNHNV and CDR2 YYDKDF (reference sequence). Trimming cost V 0 bases and J 4 bases; bases outside gene matches: 3. The length of the CDR3 is 14 residues. The CDR3 nucleotides read TGTGCCACCAGCAGAGAAGGGACAGATTACGAGCAGTACTTC. This gives the protein CATSREGTDYEQYF.